This section outlines one T cell receptor (beta chain) sequence together with its context. V gave up 2 bases and J gave up 0 bases; unmatched junction bases: 5. Germline values: CDR1 SGHVS, CDR2 FQNEAQ. CDR3 size: 16 residues. The sample is drawn from a study of blood T cell repertoires in COVID-19. Study summary: COVID-19 samples collected from the United States, Italy and Spain covered acute and convalescent phases. The cDNA or gDNA used as material had been derived from T cells, B-cell-depleted T cells, or PBMCs.

Sequencing was performed with immunoSEQ multiplex PCR; in TCRdb, only in-frame clones are kept and a portion is missing. The sample has about 88,000 clones, roughly 88% seen once. Sequencing was carried out using peripheral blood. V usage is TRBV7-8 and J usage is TRBJ2-3, with 7 bases matching TRBD1. The receptor was isolated from a man older than 75 with acute or convalescent COVID-19. In DNA form, the CDR3 reads TGTGCCAGCAGCTTACCGGGACAGCGGAGCACAGATACGCAGTATTTT. This gives the protein CASSLPGQRSTDTQYF.